The rows below give T cell receptor beta chains drawn from one sample of a study of T cells in tumors after PD-1 blockade. Using immunoSEQ multiplex PCR, the repertoire was profiled, and TCRdb retains in-frame clones only, with some absent. The table has just under 65,000 clones, about 74% seen once. Here the sequenced sample was PBMCs, taken after anti-PD-1 treatment. All receptors come from a human donor with basal cell carcinoma. Both conserved end residues are part of each CDR3. D genes are given only for firm matches. Clone size is not always given. Where it is, it says once, few, many or a class for expanded clones.

>NA|TRBJ2-5|TRBV19|TRBD1
CASSIRDRYQETQYF
TGTGCCAGTAGTATACGGGACAGGTACCAAGAGACCCAGTACTTC
>NA|TRBJ1-2|TRBV19|NA
CASSMIFTRESNYGYTF
TGTGCCAGTAGTATGATCTTTACGAGGGAGTCCAACTATGGCTACACCTTC
>once|TRBJ2-4|TRBV27|TRBD1
CASSLGPGQGTKNIQYF
TGTGCCAGCAGTTTAGGACCGGGACAGGGTACCAAAAACATTCAGTACTTC
>NA|TRBJ1-4|TRBV4-1|TRBD1
CASSYPHPERQGRVATNEKLFF
TGCGCCAGCAGCTACCCCCATCCGGAGAGACAGGGGAGGGTCGCAACTAATGAAAAACTGTTTTTT
>NA|TRBJ1-3|TRBV30|NA
CAWSGTTGISGNTIYF
TGTGCCTGGAGTGGGACGACAGGCATCTCTGGAAACACCATATATTTT
>NA|TRBJ1-2|TRBV6-5|NA
CASSYQEWGYTF
TGTGCCAGCAGTTACCAGGAGTGGGGCTACACCTTC
>NA|TRBJ2-7|TRBV7-2|NA
CASSLQGIIYEQYF
TGTGCCAGCAGCTTACAGGGGATTATCTACGAGCAGTACTTC
>NA|TRBJ2-7|TRBV18|NA
CASSPAGRASYEQYF
TGTGCCAGCTCACCAGCGGGCAGGGCATCCTACGAGCAGTACTTC
>many|TRBJ1-6|TRBV5-1|NA
CASKVDADEAPLHF
TGCGCCAGCAAAGTGGACGCCGATGAGGCACCCCTCCACTTT
>NA|TRBJ2-5|TRBV5-4|NA
CASSLGGGPETQYF
TGTGCCAGCAGCTTGGGCGGGGGCCCGGAGACCCAGTACTTC
>NA|TRBJ1-1|TRBV4-1|NA
CASSQEQYTEAFF
TGCGCCAGCAGCCAAGAGCAGTACACTGAAGCTTTCTTT
>NA|TRBJ2-7|TRBV27|NA
CASSPREEQYF
TGTGCCAGCAGTCCGAGGGAAGAGCAGTACTTC
>NA|TRBJ1-5|TRBV5-1|NA
CASSLSGVSNQPQHF
TGCGCCAGCAGCTTATCAGGGGTGAGCAATCAGCCCCAGCATTTT
>NA|TRBJ2-1|TRBV5-1|NA
CASSLVLTGGEQFF
TGCGCCAGCAGCTTGGTTCTTACTGGAGGTGAGCAGTTCTTC
>NA|TRBJ1-1|TRBV18|NA
CASSPRQVGVSEAFF
TGTGCCAGCTCCCCTAGACAGGTTGGAGTCTCTGAAGCTTTCTTT
>NA|TRBJ1-6|TRBV11-2|TRBD1
CASSFGQGGAGANSPLHF
TGTGCCAGCAGCTTCGGACAGGGTGGTGCCGGTGCTAATTCACCCCTCCACTTT
>NA|TRBJ2-4|TRBV19|NA
CASSAQVSKNIQYF
TGTGCCAGTAGTGCACAGGTTTCCAAAAACATTCAGTACTTC
>few|TRBJ2-7|TRBV6-5|NA
CASSLTQGYEQYF
TGTGCCAGCAGTTTGACCCAAGGGTACGAGCAGTACTTC
>NA|TRBJ2-7|TRBV28|NA
CASSLLGDYEQYF
TGTGCCAGCAGTTTATTGGGGGACTACGAGCAGTACTTC
>NA|TRBJ1-2|TRBV30|TRBD1
CAWRPGGGGYTF
TGTGCCTGGAGGCCAGGGGGGGGAGGCTACACCTTC
>NA|TRBJ2-3|TRBV27|TRBD2
CASSEGTTLPRTDTQYF
TGTGCCAGCAGTGAAGGGACTACCCTCCCCCGCACAGATACGCAGTATTTT
>NA|TRBJ2-7|TRBV18|TRBD2
CASQAGAVYEQYF
TGTGCCAGCCAAGCGGGGGCCGTCTACGAGCAGTACTTC
>once|TRBJ2-7|TRBV3-1/TRBV3-2|NA
CASSQNSGSPYEQYF
TGTGCCAGCAGCCAGAACTCAGGTAGTCCCTACGAGCAGTACTTC
>NA|TRBJ2-3|TRBV9|NA
CASSVGTPGTDTQYF
TGTGCCAGCAGCGTAGGCACCCCAGGGACAGATACGCAGTATTTT
>NA|TRBJ2-1|TRBV28|NA
CASSLRTKYRNEQFF
TGTGCCAGCAGTTTACGTACGAAGTACCGCAATGAGCAGTTCTTC
>medium-sized|TRBJ2-2|TRBV5-1|NA
CASRDDTGELFF
TGCGCCAGCAGGGACGACACCGGGGAGCTGTTTTTT
>NA|TRBJ2-7|TRBV7-7|NA
CASSQDRISEQYF
TGTGCCAGCAGCCAAGACAGGATTTCCGAGCAGTACTTC
>few|TRBJ1-1|TRBV27|NA
CASRLLRDTPNTEAFF
TGTGCCAGCAGACTTCTCCGGGACACACCTAACACTGAAGCTTTCTTT
>NA|TRBJ2-1|TRBV11-2|TRBD2
CASSPPLVSGGAYNEQFF
TGTGCCAGCAGCCCCCCCCTGGTTAGCGGGGGGGCCTACAATGAGCAGTTCTTC
>few|TRBJ2-2|TRBV27|NA
CASSFLWSGGNTGELFF
TGTGCCAGCAGTTTTCTGTGGTCCGGGGGGAACACCGGGGAGCTGTTTTTT
>NA|TRBJ1-6|TRBV19|NA
CASSSMGRTNSPLHF
TGTGCCAGTAGCTCTATGGGGCGAACTAATTCACCCCTCCACTTT
>once|TRBJ2-3|TRBV19|NA
CASSLSVTSTDTQYF
TGTGCCAGTAGCCTTAGCGTGACTAGCACAGATACGCAGTATTTT
>NA|TRBJ1-2|TRBV6-1|NA
CASSEGWEGNGYTF
TGTGCCAGCAGTGAGGGCTGGGAGGGGAATGGCTACACCTTC
>NA|TRBJ2-1|TRBV18|NA
CASSPVPRYNEQFF
TGTGCCAGCTCACCAGTCCCCCGCTACAATGAGCAGTTCTTC
>NA|TRBJ2-3|TRBV3-1/TRBV3-2|NA
CASSLRTAADTQYF
TGTGCCAGCAGCCTAAGGACGGCCGCAGATACGCAGTATTTT
>NA|TRBJ2-4|TRBV6-1|TRBD2
CASSEPGGAKNIQYF
TGTGCCAGCAGTGAGCCGGGGGGGGCCAAAAACATTCAGTACTTC
>once|TRBJ2-7|TRBV27|NA
CASSLKGRNYEQYF
TGTGCCAGCAGTTTAAAGGGCAGAAACTACGAGCAGTACTTC
>NA|TRBJ2-2|TRBV19|TRBD2
CASGTSGSGELFF
TGTGCCAGCGGGACTAGCGGTTCCGGGGAGCTGTTTTTT
>NA|TRBJ2-5|TRBV28|NA
CASRLQIVGGGETQYF
TGTGCCAGCAGATTACAGATTGTTGGGGGGGGCGAGACCCAGTACTTC
>NA|TRBJ1-2|TRBV5-1|NA
CASTTGSGGYTF
TGCGCCAGCACCACCGGATCCGGGGGCTACACCTTC